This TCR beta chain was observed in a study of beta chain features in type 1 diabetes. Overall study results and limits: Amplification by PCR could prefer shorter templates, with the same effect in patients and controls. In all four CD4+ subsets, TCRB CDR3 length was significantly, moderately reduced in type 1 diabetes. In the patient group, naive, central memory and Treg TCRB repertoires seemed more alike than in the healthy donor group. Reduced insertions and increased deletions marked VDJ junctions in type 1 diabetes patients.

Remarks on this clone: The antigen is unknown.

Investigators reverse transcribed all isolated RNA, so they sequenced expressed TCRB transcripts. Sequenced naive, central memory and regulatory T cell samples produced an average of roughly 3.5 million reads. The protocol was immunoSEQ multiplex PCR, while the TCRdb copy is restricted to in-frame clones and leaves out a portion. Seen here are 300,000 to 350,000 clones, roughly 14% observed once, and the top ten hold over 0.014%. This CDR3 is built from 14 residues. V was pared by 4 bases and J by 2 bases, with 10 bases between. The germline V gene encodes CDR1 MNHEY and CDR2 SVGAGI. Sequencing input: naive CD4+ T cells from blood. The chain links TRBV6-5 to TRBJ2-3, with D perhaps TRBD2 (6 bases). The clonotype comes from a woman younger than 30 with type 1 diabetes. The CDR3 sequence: CASSWRGSTDTQYF. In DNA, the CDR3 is TGTGCCAGCAGTTGGAGGGGTTCCACAGATACGCAGTATTTT.